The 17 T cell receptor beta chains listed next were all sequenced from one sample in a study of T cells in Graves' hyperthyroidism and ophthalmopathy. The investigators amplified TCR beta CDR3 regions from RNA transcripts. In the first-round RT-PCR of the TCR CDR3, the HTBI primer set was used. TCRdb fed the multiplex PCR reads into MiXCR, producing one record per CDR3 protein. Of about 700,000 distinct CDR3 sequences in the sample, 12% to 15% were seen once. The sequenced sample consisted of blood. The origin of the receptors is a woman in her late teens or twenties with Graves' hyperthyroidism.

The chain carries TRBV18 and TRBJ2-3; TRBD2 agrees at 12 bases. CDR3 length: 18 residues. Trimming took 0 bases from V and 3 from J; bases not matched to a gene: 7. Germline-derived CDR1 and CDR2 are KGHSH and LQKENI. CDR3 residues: CASSPPPRLAGATDTQYF. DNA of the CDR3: TGTGCCAGCTCACCACCGCCGAGACTAGCGGGAGCGACAGATACGCAGTATTTT.

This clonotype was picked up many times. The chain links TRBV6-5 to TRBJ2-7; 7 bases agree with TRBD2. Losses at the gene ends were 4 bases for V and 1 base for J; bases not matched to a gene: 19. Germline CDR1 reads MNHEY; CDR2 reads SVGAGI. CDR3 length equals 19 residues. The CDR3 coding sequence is TGTGCCAGCAGTTTGAACCCCCCAGGGAGGGTGAGATGGTCCTACGAGCAGTACTTC. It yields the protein CASSLNPPGRVRWSYEQYF.

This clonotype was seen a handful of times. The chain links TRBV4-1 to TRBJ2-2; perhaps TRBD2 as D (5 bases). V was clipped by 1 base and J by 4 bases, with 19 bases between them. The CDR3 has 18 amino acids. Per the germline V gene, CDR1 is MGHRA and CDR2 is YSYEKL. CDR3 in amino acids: CASSQAFSASSGTGELFF. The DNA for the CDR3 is TGCGCCAGCAGCCAAGCGTTTTCGGCTAGCTCGGGCACCGGGGAGCTGTTTTTT.

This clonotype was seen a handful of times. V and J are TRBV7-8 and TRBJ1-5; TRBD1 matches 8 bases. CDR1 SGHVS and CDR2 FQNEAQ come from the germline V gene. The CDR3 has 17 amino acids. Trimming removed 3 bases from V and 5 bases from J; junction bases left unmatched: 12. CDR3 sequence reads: CASSFPADRGYDQPQHF. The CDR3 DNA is TGTGCCAGCAGCTTCCCAGCAGACAGGGGATATGATCAGCCCCAGCATTTT. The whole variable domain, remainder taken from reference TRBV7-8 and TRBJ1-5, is GAGVSQSPRYKVAKRGQDVALRCDPISGHVSLFWYQQALGQGPEFLTYFQNEAQLDKSGLPSDRFFAERPEGSVSTLKIQRTQQEDSAVYLCASSFPADRGYDQPQHFGDGTRLSIL.

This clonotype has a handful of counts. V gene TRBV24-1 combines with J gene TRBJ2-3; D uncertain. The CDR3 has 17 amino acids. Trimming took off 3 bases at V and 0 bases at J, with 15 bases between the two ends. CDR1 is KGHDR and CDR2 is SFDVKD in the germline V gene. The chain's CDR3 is CATSDISLADSTDTQYF. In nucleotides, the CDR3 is TGTGCCACCAGTGATATTAGTTTGGCAGACAGCACAGATACGCAGTATTTT.

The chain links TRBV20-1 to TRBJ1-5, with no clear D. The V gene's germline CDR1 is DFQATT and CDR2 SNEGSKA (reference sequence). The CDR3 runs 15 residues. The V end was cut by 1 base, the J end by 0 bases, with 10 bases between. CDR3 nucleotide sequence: TGCAGTGCTAGAGGGGCCGTGTATAGCAATCAGCCCCAGCATTTT. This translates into CSARGAVYSNQPQHF.

The CDR3 is CASSLDRGHSNQPQHF. The CDR3 DNA is TGTGCCAGCAGCTTGGACAGGGGGCATAGCAATCAGCCCCAGCATTTT. The chain combines TRBV5-5 with TRBJ1-5; 9 nucleotides agree with TRBD1. After removal of 0 bases from V and 0 bases from J, the junction contained 1 base not matched to a gene. Looked up from germline, CDR1 is SGHKS and CDR2 is YYEKEE (reference sequence). The CDR3 is 16 residues long. Full variable domain (rest looked up from reference TRBV5-5 and TRBJ1-5): DAGVTQSPTHLIKTRGQQVTLRCSPISGHKSVSWYQQVLGQGPQFIFQYYEKEERGRGNFPDRFSARQFPNYSSELNVNALLLGDSALYLCASSLDRGHSNQPQHFGDGTRLSIL.

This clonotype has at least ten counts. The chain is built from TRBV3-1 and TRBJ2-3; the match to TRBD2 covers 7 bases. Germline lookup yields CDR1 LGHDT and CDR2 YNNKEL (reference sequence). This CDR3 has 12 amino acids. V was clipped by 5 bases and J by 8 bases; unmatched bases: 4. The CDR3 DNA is TGTGCCAGCAGCAATGGGGGGGTTACGCAGTATTTT. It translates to CASSNGGVTQYF.

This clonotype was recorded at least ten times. The CDR3 DNA reads TGTGCCAGTAGCCAGTTTCTGAACACTGAAGCTTTCTTT. Translating it yields CASSQFLNTEAFF. The chain couples TRBV19 to TRBJ1-1; D not resolved. The CDR3 is 13 residues long. Per germline, CDR1 LNHDA and CDR2 SQIVND (reference sequence). Between the trimmed V and J ends, which lost 6 bases and 0 bases, there was a span of 8 bases.

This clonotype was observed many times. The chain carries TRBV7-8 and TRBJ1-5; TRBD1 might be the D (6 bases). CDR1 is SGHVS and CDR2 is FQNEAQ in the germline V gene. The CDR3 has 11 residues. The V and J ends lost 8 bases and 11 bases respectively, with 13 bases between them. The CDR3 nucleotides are TGTGCCAGCGGACTTACAGGGACCCAGCATTTT. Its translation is CASGLTGTQHF. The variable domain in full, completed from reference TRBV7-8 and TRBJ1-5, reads GAGVSQSPRYKVAKRGQDVALRCDPISGHVSLFWYQQALGQGPEFLTYFQNEAQLDKSGLPSDRFFAERPEGSVSTLKIQRTQQEDSAVYLCASGLTGTQHFGDGTRLSIL.

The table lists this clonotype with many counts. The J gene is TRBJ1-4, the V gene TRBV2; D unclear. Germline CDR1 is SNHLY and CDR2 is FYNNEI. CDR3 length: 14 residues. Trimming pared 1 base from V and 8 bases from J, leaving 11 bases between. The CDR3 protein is CASSEGNESEKLFF. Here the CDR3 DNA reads TGTGCCAGCAGTGAAGGGAATGAATCGGAAAAACTGTTTTTT.

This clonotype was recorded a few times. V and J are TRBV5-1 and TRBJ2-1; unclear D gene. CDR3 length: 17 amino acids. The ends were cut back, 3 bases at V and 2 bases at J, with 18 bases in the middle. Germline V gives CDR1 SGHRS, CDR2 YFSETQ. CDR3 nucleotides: TGCGCCAGCAGCTCTACCAGTGGGGTGAGAACCTACAATGAGCAGTTCTTC. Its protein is CASSSTSGVRTYNEQFF. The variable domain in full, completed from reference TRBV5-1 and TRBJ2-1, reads KAGVTQTPRYLIKTRGQQVTLSCSPISGHRSVSWYQQTPGQGLQFLFEYFSETQRNKGNFPGRFSGRQFSNSRSEMNVSTLELGDSALYLCASSSTSGVRTYNEQFFGPGTRLTVL.

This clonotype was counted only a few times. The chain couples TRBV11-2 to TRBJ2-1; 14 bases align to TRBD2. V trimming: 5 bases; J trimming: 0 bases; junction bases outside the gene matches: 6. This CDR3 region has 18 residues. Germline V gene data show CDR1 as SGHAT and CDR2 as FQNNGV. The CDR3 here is CASSAAGTSGSSYNEQFF. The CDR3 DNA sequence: TGTGCCAGCAGCGCGGCCGGGACTAGCGGGAGCTCCTACAATGAGCAGTTCTTC.

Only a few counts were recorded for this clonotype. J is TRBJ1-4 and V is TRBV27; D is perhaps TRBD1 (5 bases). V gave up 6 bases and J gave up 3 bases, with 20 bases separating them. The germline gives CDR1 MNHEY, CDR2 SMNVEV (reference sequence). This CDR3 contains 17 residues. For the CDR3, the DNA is TGTGCCAGCAGCCTAGGGGTAGACGATGAACCTAATGAAAAACTGTTTTTT. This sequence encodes CASSLGVDDEPNEKLFF.

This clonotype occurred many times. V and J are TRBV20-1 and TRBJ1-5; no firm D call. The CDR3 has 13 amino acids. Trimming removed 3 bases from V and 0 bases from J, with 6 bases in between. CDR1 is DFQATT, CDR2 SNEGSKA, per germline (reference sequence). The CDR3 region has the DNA TGCAGTGCTAGCCCCGATAGCAATCAGCCCCAGCATTTT. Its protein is CSASPDSNQPQHF.

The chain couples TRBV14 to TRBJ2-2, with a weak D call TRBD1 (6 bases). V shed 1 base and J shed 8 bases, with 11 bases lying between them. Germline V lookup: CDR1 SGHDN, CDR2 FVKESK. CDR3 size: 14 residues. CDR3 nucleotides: TGTGCCAGCAGCCAAGTCAGGGGCCCGGGGGAGCTGTTTTTT. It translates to CASSQVRGPGELFF.

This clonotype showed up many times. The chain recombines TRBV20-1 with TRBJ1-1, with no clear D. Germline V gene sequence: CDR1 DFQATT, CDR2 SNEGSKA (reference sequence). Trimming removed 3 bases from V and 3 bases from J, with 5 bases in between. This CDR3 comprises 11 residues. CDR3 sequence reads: CSASDYTEAFF. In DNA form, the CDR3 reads TGCAGTGCTAGTGATTACACTGAAGCTTTCTTT.